This T cell receptor (beta chain) stems from a study of molecular identifiers for immune sequencing clone quantification. Study-level findings and limits: Underestimation of highly expanded clone sizes could arise where identical TCR molecules share a barcode.

Trimming removed 0 bases at V and 3 bases at J, with 3 bases between. The CDR3 is 13 residues long. Per the germline V gene, CDR1 is MNHEY and CDR2 is SMNVEV (reference sequence). The table lists this clonotype with many counts. The antigen remains unidentified. Each CDR3 protein is one row after TCRdb ran MiXCR on the PCR reads. The sample includes 600,000 to 650,000 distinct CDR3 sequences, about 20% of them seen just once. The sequenced sample consisted of naive CD8+ T cells from blood, with Jurkat cell RNA spiked in. Subset defined: FACS-sorted CD8+CD4-CCR7+CD45RA+ naive T cells. The chain couples TRBV27 to TRBJ1-5; D not resolved. The receptor was isolated from a human donor in good health. Some libraries in this study had Jurkat cell RNA spiked in. As DNA, the CDR3 is TGTGCCAGCAGTTTATCCCTCAATCAGCCCCAGCATTTT. Encoded protein: CASSLSLNQPQHF.